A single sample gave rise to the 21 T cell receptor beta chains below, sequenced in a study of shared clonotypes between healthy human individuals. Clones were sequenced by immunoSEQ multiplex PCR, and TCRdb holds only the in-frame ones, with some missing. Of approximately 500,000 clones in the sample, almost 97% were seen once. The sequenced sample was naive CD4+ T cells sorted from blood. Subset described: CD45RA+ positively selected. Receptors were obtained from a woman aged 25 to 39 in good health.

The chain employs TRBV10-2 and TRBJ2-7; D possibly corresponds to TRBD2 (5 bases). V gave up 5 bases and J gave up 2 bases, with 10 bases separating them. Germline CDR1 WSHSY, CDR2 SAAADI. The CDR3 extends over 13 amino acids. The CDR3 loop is CASSLRRTYEQYF. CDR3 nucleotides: TGCGCCAGCAGTCTGCGGAGGACCTACGAGCAGTACTTC.

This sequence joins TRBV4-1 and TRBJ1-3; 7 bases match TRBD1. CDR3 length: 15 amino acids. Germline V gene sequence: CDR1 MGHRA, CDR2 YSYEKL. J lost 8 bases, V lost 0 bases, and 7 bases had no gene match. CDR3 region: CASSQEFARGYTIYF. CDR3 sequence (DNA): TGCGCCAGCAGCCAAGAATTTGCCAGGGGGTACACCATATATTTT.

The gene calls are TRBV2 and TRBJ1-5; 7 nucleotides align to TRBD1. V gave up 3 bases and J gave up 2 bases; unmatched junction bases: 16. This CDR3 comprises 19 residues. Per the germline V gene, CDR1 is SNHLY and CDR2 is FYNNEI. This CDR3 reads CASSEKVRARGRGNQPQHF. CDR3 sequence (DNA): TGTGCCAGCAGTGAGAAGGTTAGGGCCAGGGGGAGAGGCAATCAGCCCCAGCATTTT.

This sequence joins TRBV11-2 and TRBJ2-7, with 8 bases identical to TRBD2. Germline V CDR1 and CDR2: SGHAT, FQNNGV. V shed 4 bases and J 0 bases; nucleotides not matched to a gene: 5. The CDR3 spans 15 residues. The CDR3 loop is CASSSYSGSSYEQYF. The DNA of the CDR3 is TGTGCCAGCAGCTCCTACAGCGGGAGCTCCTACGAGCAGTACTTC.

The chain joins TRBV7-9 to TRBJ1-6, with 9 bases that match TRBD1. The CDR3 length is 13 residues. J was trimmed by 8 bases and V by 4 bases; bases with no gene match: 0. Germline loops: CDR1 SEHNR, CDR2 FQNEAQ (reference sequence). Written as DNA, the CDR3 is TGTGCCAGCAGCTGGACAGGGGATTCACCCCTCCACTTT. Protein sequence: CASSWTGDSPLHF. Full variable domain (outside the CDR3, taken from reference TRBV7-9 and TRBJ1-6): DTGVSQNPRHKITKRGQNVTFRCDPISEHNRLYWYRQTLGQGPEFLTYFQNEAQLEKSRLLSDRFSAERPKGSFSTLEIQRTEQGDSAMYLCASSWTGDSPLHFGNGTRLTVT.

CDR3 DNA: TGCGCCAGCAGCTTGTCGGGCAGCTACAATGAGCAGTTCTTC. It codes for CASSLSGSYNEQFF. V usage is TRBV5-1 and J usage is TRBJ2-1; D is uncertain. The CDR3 totals 14 residues. Germline values: CDR1 SGHRS, CDR2 YFSETQ. Trimming cost V 1 base and J 3 bases, with 8 bases left between them.

The CDR3 bases are TGTGCCATCAGTGAGTCTGCAGGGGTCGGTGGCTACACCTTC. Translation gives CAISESAGVGGYTF. The genes are TRBV10-3 and TRBJ1-2; TRBD1 might be the D (6 bases). With 0 bases removed from V and 7 bases from J, the gap between germline ends came to 12 bases. This CDR3 is built from 14 residues. Germline CDR1 is ENHRY and CDR2 is SYGVKD.

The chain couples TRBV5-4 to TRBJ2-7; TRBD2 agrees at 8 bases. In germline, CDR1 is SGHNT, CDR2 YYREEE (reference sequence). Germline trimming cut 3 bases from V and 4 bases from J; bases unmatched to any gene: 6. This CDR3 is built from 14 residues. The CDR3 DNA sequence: TGTGCCAGCAGCTCTGGACTAGCCATATACGAGCAGTACTTC. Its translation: CASSSGLAIYEQYF.

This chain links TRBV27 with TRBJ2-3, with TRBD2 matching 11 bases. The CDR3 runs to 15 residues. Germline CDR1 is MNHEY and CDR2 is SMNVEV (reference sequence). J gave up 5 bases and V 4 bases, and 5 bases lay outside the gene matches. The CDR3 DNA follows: TGTGCCAGCAGTTCGGCCGGACTAGCGGGAGATACGCAGTATTTT. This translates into CASSSAGLAGDTQYF.

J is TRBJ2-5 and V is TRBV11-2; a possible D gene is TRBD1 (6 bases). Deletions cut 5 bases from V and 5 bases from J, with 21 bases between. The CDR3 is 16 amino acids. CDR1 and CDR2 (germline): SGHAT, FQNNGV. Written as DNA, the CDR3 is TGTGCCAGCAGCCCAGGGGTGACTTCCATCGGGGAGACCCAGTACTTC. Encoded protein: CASSPGVTSIGETQYF.

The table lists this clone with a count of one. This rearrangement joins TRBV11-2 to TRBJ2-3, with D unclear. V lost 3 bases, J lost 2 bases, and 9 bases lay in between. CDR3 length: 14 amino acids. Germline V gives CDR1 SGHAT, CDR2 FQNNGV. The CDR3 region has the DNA TGTGCCAGCAGCTTTGTTAGGAACACAGATACGCAGTATTTT. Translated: CASSFVRNTDTQYF.

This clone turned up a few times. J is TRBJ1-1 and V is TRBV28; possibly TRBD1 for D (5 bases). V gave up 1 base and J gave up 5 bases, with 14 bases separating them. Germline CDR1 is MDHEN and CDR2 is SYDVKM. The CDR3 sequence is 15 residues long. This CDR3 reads CASSLYGAGGTEAFF. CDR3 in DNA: TGTGCCAGCAGTTTATACGGAGCCGGGGGGACTGAAGCTTTCTTT. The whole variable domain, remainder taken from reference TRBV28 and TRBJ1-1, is DVKVTQSSRYLVKRTGEKVFLECVQDMDHENMFWYRQDPGLGLRLIYFSYDVKMKEKGDIPEGYSVSREKKERFSLILESASTNQTSMYLCASSLYGAGGTEAFFGQGTRLTVV.

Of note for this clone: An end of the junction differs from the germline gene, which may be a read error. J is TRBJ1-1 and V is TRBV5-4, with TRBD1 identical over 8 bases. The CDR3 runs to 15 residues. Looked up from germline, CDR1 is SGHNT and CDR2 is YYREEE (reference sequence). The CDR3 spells CASSLADRELGRPSF. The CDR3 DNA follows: TGTGCCAGCAGCTTGGCGGACAGGGAATTAGGGCGGCCTTCCTTT.

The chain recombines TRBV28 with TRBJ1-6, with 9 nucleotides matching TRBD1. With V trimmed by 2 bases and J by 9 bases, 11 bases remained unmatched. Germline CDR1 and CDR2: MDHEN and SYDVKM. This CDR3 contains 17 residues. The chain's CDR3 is CASSLVTGGEWVSPLHF. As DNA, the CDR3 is TGTGCCAGCAGTTTAGTAACAGGGGGCGAGTGGGTTTCACCCCTCCACTTT.

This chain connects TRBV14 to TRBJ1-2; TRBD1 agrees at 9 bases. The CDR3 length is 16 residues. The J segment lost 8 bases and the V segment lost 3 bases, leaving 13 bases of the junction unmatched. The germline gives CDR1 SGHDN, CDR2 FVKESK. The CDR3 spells CASSHTPGQGIGGYTF. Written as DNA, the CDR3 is TGTGCCAGCAGCCATACCCCAGGACAGGGGATTGGGGGCTACACCTTC. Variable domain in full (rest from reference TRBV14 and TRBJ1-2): EAGVTQFPSHSVIEKGQTVTLRCDPISGHDNLYWYRRVMGKEIKFLLHFVKESKQDESGMPNNRFLAERTGGTYSTLKVQPAELEDSGVYFCASSHTPGQGIGGYTFGSGTRLTVV.

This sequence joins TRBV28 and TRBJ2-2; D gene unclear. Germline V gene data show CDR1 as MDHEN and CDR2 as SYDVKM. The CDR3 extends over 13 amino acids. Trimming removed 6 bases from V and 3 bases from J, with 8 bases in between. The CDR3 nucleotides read TGTGCCAGCAGAGAAAGGTACACCGGGGAGCTGTTTTTT. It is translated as CASRERYTGELFF.

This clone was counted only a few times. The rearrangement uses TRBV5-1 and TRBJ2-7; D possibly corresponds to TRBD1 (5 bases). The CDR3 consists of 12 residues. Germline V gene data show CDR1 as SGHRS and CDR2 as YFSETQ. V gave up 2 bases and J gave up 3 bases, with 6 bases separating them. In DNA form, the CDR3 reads TGCGCCAGCAGCTTCCAGGGCTACGAGCAGTACTTC. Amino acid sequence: CASSFQGYEQYF.

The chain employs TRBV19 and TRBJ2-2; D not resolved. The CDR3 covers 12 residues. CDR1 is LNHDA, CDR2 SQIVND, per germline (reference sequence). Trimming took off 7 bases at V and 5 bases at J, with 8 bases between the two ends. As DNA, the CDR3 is TGTGCCAGTACCCTGAGGACCGGGGAGCTGTTTTTT. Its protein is CASTLRTGELFF.

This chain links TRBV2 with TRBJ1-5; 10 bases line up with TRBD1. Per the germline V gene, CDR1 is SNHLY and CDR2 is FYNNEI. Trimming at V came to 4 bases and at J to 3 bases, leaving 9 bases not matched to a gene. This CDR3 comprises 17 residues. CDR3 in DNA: TGTGCCAGCAGTGGATACCGGGACAGGGGATACAATCAGCCCCAGCATTTT. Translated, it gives CASSGYRDRGYNQPQHF.

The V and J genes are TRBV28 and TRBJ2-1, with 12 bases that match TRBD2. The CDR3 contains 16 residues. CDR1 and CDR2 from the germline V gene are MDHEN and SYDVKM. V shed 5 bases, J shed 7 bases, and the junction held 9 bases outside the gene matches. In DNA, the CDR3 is TGTGCCAGCAGTCCGCCGACTAGCGGGAGAAGGAATGAGCAGTTCTTC. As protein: CASSPPTSGRRNEQFF.

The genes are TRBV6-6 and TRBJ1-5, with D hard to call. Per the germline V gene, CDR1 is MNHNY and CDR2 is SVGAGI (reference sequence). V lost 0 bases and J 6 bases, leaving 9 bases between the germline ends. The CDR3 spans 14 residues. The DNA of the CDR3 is TGTGCCAGCAGTTACTCGTTAGGAGGTCAGCCCCAGCATTTT. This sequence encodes CASSYSLGGQPQHF.